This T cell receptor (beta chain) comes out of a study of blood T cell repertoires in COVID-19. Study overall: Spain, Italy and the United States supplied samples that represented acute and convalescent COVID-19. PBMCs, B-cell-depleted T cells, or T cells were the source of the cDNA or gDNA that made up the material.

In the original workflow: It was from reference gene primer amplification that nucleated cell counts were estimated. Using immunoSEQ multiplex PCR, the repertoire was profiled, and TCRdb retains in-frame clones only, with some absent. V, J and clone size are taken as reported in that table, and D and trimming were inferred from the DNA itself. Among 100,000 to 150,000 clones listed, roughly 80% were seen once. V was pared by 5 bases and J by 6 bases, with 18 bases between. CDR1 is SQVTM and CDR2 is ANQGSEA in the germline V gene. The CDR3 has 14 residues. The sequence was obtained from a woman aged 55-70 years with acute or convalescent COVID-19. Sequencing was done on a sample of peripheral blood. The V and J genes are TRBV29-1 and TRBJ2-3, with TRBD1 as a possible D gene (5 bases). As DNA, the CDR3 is TGCAGCGTTCCAGGCAGGGTCGTCGCCGATACGCAGTATTTT. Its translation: CSVPGRVVADTQYF.